Described below is a single T cell receptor (beta chain) sequence and its context. This record comes from a study of blood T cells in healthy people across ages. Using a J-beta primer mix together with a sample-barcoded 5' primer, a second PCR was run for roughly 6 to 11 cycles. TCRdb re-called the 5' RACE reads with MiXCR, one entry per CDR3 protein. The sample shows more than 450,000 distinct CDR3 sequences, about 27% of them seen only once. Germline V gene sequence: CDR1 SGHVS, CDR2 FQNEAQ. V lost 6 bases and J lost 0; bases outside the gene matches: 7. The CDR3 loop spans 15 amino acids. The same specimen was also included in a second study, on T cells of mothers and their children. That paper notes: When the second PCR was run, its M1S primer added sample barcodes and 2-4 random nucleotides.

The receptor was derived from a boy aged 2 to 10 in good health. Sequenced input: blood. V is TRBV7-8 and J is TRBJ2-7; 8 positions match TRBD2. CDR3 sequence reads: CASSGRGTSSYEQYF. CDR3 DNA sequence: TGTGCCAGCAGTGGACGGGGGACTAGCTCCTACGAGCAGTACTTC.